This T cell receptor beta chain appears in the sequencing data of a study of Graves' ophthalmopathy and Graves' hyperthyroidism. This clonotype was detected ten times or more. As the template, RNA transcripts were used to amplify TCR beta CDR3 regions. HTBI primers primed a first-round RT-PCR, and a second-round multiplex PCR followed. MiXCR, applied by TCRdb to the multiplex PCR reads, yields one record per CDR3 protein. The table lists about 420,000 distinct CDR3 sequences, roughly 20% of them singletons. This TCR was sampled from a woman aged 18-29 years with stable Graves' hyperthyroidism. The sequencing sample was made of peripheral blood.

The CDR3 nucleotides read TGTGCCAGCCAAAGACAGGGCTCTGAAGCTTTCTTT. Translating gives CASQRQGSEAFF. This chain links TRBV28 with TRBJ1-1; 7 nucleotides match TRBD1. The J segment lost 6 bases and the V segment lost 8 bases, leaving 6 bases of the junction unmatched. The germline gives CDR1 MDHEN, CDR2 SYDVKM. This CDR3 contains 12 residues.